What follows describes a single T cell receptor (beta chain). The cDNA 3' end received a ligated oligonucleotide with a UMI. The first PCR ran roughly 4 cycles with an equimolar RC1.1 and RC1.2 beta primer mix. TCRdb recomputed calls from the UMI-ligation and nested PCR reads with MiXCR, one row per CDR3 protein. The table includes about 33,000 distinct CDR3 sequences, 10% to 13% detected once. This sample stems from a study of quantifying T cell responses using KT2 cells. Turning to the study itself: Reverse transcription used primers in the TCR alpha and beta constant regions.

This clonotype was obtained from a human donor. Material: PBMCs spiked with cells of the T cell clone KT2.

The CDR3 region has the DNA TGTGCCAGCAGCCCGGGCCCGGGGGTCGGGCAGTACTTC. It yields the protein CASSPGPGVGQYF. The rearrangement uses TRBV7-6 and TRBJ2-7; maybe TRBD2 (6 bases). Germline V lookup: CDR1 SGHVS, CDR2 FNYEAQ. Trimming took off 5 bases at V and 9 bases at J, with 17 bases between the two ends. This CDR3 region has 13 residues.